This T cell receptor beta chain was captured in a study of cytomegalovirus exposure and HLA in healthy donors. The V end lost 6 bases, the J end lost 5 bases, and 19 bases lay between the germline ends. Germline V lookup: CDR1 SQVTM, CDR2 ANQGSEA. The CDR3 length is 14 residues. PCR used 60 Vbeta primers and 13 Jbeta primers. TCRdb's table, derived via immunoSEQ multiplex PCR, lists solely in-frame clones and lacks some. This table holds about 260,000 clones, about four fifths found once. This rearrangement joins TRBV29-1 to TRBJ1-2; D remains ambiguous. The sequence was collected from a woman aged 35 to 49 in good health and CMV-seropositive. Material: PBMCs. The CDR3 sequence: CSVAEGIRDYGYTF. The CDR3 DNA reads as TGCAGCGTGGCCGAGGGCATACGAGATTATGGCTACACCTTC.